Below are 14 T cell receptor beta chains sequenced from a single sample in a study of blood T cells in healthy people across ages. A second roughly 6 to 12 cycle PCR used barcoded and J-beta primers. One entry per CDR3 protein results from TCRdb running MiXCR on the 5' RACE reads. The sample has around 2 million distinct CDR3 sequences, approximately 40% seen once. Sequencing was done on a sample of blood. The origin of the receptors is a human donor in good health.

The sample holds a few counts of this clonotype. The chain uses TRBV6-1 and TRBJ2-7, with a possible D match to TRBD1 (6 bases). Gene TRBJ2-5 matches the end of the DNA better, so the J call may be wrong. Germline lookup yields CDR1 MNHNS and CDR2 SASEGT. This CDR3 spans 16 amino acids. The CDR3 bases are TGTGCCAGCAGTGACACCATTTCTGGGGGCTGGGAGACCCAGTACTTC. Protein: CASSDTISGGWETQYF.

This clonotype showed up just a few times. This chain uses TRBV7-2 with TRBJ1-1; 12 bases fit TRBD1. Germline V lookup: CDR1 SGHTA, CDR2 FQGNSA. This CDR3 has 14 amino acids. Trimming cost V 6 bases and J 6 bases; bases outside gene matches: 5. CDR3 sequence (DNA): TGTGCCAGCAGGGGGACAGGGGGCTTCGCTGAAGCTTTCTTT. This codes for CASRGTGGFAEAFF.

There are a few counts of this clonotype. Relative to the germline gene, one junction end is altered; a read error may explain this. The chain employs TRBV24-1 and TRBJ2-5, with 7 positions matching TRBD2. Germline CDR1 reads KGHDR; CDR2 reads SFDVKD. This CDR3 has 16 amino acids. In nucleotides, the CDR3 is TGTGCCACCAGTGATTTAGCTCGGGGGGACCAAGGGACCCAGTACTTC. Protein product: CATSDLARGDQGTQYF.

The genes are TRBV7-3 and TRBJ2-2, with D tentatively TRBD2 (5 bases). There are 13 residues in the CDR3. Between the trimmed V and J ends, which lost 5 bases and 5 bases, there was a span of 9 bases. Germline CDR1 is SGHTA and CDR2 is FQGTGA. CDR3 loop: CASSPGLTGELFF. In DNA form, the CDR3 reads TGTGCCAGCAGCCCCGGACTTACCGGGGAGCTGTTTTTT.

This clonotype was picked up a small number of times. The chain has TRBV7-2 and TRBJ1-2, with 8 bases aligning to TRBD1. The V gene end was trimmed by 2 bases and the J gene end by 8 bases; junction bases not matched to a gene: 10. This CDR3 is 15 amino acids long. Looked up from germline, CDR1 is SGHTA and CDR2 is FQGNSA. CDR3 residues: CASSLQGALFWGYTF. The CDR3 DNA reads TGTGCCAGCAGCTTACAGGGGGCGCTTTTCTGGGGCTACACCTTC.

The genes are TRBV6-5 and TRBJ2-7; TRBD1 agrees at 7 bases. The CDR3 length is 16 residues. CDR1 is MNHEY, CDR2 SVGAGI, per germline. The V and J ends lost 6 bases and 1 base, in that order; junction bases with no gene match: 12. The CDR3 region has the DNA TGTGCCAGCAGCTCATCCTTCGGGACAGAATCCTACGAGCAGTACTTC. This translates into CASSSSFGTESYEQYF.

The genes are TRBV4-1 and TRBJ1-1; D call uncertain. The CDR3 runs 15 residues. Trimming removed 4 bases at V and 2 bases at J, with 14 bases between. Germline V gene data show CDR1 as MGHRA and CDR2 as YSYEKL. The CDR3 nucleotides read TGCGCCAGCAGCCGCCGAGATACAGCAAACACTGAAGCTTTCTTT. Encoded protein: CASSRRDTANTEAFF.

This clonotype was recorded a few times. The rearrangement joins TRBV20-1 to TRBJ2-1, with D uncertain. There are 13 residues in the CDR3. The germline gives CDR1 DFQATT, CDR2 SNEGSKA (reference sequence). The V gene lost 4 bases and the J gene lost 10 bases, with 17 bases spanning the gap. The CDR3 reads CSAINEWGNEQFF. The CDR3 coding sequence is TGCAGTGCTATCAATGAATGGGGTAACGAGCAGTTCTTC.

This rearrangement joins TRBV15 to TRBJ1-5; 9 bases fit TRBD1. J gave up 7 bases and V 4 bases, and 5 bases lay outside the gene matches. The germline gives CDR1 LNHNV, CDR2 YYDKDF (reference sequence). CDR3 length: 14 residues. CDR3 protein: CATSIGTGQQPQHF. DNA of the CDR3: TGTGCCACCAGCATAGGGACAGGGCAACAGCCCCAGCATTTT.

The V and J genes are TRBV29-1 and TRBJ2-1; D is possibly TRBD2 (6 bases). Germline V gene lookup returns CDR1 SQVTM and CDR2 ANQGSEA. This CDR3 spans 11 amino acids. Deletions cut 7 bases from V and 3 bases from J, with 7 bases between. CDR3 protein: CSGGLYNEQFF. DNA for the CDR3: TGCAGCGGGGGACTCTACAATGAGCAGTTCTTC.

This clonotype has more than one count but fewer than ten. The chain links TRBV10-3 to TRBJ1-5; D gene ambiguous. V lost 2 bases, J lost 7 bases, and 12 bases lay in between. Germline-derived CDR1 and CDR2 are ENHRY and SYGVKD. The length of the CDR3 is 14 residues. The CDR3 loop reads CAISEKYDGQPQHF. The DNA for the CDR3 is TGTGCCATCAGTGAGAAATACGACGGACAGCCCCAGCATTTT.

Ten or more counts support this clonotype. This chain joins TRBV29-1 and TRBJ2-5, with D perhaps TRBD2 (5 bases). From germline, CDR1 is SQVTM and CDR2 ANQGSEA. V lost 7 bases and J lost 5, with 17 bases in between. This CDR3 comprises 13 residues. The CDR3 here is CSGMGLEGETQYF. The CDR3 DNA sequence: TGCAGCGGGATGGGCCTCGAGGGCGAGACCCAGTACTTC.

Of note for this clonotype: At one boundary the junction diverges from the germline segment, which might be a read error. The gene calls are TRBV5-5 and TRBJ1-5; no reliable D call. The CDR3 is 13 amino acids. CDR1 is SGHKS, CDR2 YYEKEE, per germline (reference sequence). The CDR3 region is CVSSLSLNQPQHF. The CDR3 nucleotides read TGTGTCAGCAGCTTGAGCCTCAATCAGCCCCAGCATTTT.

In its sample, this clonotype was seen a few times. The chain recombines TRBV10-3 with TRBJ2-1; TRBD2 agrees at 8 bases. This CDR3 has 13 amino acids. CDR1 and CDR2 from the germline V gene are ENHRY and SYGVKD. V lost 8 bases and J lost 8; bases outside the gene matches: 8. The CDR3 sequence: CAIGRGGLDEQFF. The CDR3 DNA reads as TGTGCCATCGGACGGGGGGGATTGGATGAGCAGTTCTTC.